The 27 T cell receptor beta chains below were found in one sample sequenced in a study of Ad26.COV2.S vaccination and SARS-CoV-2 variants. The treatment was: around 19 received Ad26.COV2.S at low or high dose, single or two shots; about 5 received placebo; per-sample allocation not given. It was on day 63 after the first vaccine or placebo injection that samples were taken. TCRdb's table, derived via immunoSEQ multiplex PCR, lists solely in-frame clones and lacks some. The data contain hundreds of thousands of clones, around 86% of them seen just once; the ten biggest clones take up around 3.6%. Sequenced here: peripheral blood, sampled in a trial of Ad26.COV2.S vaccine versus placebo. Every receptor here comes from a person aged 18-65 years who received the Ad26.COV2.S COVID-19 vaccine or a placebo.

The chain uses TRBV12-5 and TRBJ2-2; 7 bases align to TRBD1. The J segment lost 4 bases and the V segment lost 3 bases, leaving 2 bases of the junction unmatched. The CDR3 is 14 amino acids. Germline V gives CDR1 LGHNT, CDR2 FRNRAP. CDR3 DNA: TGTGCTAGTGGTTTACAGGGGTTCACCGGGGAGCTGTTTTTT. Protein product: CASGLQGFTGELFF.

The rearrangement uses TRBV4-2 and TRBJ2-3, with 11 nucleotides matching TRBD1. The germline gives CDR1 LGHNA, CDR2 YNFKEQ. The V gene end was trimmed by 0 bases and the J gene end by 5 bases; junction bases not matched to a gene: 4. This CDR3 is 16 amino acids long. The CDR3 region is CASSQEDRGRLDTQYF. The CDR3 nucleotides are TGTGCCAGCAGCCAAGAGGACAGGGGGCGTTTAGATACGCAGTATTTT.

The chain links TRBV27 to TRBJ2-7; TRBD1 might be the D (5 bases). V was cut by 2 bases and J by 0 bases, with 14 bases left in between. Germline loops: CDR1 MNHEY, CDR2 SMNVEV (reference sequence). This CDR3 is 16 amino acids long. The CDR3 protein is CASSLKGAARSYEQYF. The CDR3, as DNA: TGTGCCAGCAGTTTAAAAGGGGCCGCCCGCTCCTACGAGCAGTACTTC.

V and J are TRBV29-1 and TRBJ1-4; tentative D call: TRBD1 (6 bases). V lost 4 bases and J 12 bases, leaving 9 bases between the germline ends. The CDR3 is 10 residues long. CDR1 and CDR2 (germline): SQVTM, ANQGSEA. The CDR3 nucleotides read TGCAGCGTTGGAGGGGGAGAACTGTTTTTT. This translates into CSVGGGELFF. Drawing the rest from reference TRBV29-1 and TRBJ1-4, the complete variable domain is SAVISQKPSRDICQRGTSLTIQCQVDSQVTMMFWYRQQPGQSLTLIATANQGSEATYESGFVIDKFPISRPNLTFSTLTVSNMSPEDSSIYLCSVGGGELFFGSGTQLSVL.

The rearrangement uses TRBV2 and TRBJ1-5, with D possibly TRBD1 on 5 matching bases. CDR3 size: 15 residues. V was shortened by 3 bases and J by 6 bases, with 15 bases between the two germline ends. Germline V gene lookup returns CDR1 SNHLY and CDR2 FYNNEI. The CDR3 DNA sequence: TGTGCCAGCAGTGAGCAGCGGGGGTCGGGTCAGCCCCAGCATTTT. Its translation is CASSEQRGSGQPQHF.

The J gene is TRBJ2-1, the V gene TRBV29-1, with 10 bases identical to TRBD1. Unmatched junction bases numbered 5, after V lost 4 bases and J lost 8 bases. CDR3 length: 13 amino acids. Germline V gene sequence: CDR1 SQVTM, CDR2 ANQGSEA. CDR3 coding DNA: TGCAGCGTTGGACAGGGGGCAGGCGATGAGCAGTTCTTC. This gives the protein CSVGQGAGDEQFF.

V gene TRBV12-2 combines with J gene TRBJ1-1; the table's D call, TRBD1, has no DNA check behind it. TRBV12-2 is deemed a pseudogene. The CDR3 totals 18 residues. As DNA, the CDR3 is TGTGCAAGTCGCTTAGGAGGGGGACAGGGGGCTAAAGGTACTGAAGCTTTCTTT. This gives the protein CASRLGGGQGAKGTEAFF.

The chain joins TRBV27 to TRBJ2-1; the match to TRBD2 covers 12 bases. CDR1 MNHEY and CDR2 SMNVEV come from the germline V gene (reference sequence). Trimming at V came to 5 bases and at J to 4 bases, leaving 12 bases not matched to a gene. This CDR3 has 18 amino acids. The CDR3 here is CASSPRGTSGGSYNEQFF. Written as DNA, the CDR3 is TGTGCCAGCAGTCCACGGGGTACTAGCGGGGGGTCTTACAATGAGCAGTTCTTC.

The V and J genes are TRBV6-5 and TRBJ1-4, with 8 bases matching TRBD1. Germline-derived CDR1 and CDR2 are MNHEY and SVGAGI. The trim removed 6 bases at V and 6 bases at J, leaving 9 bases unmatched. The CDR3 runs to 15 residues. DNA of the CDR3: TGTGCCAGCAGAACTAACAGGGGGTCATATGAAAAACTGTTTTTT. It codes for CASRTNRGSYEKLFF.

The rearrangement uses TRBV5-1 and TRBJ2-3, with 8 bases aligning to TRBD1. Germline V gene data show CDR1 as SGHRS and CDR2 as YFSETQ. This CDR3 comprises 14 residues. Trimming removed 4 bases from V and 6 bases from J; junction bases left unmatched: 7. Here the CDR3 DNA reads TGCGCCAGCAGCCCTAGAGGACAGGGTGATACGCAGTATTTT. Translated, it gives CASSPRGQGDTQYF. The variable domain in full, with the rest retrieved from reference TRBV5-1 and TRBJ2-3, is KAGVTQTPRYLIKTRGQQVTLSCSPISGHRSVSWYQQTPGQGLQFLFEYFSETQRNKGNFPGRFSGRQFSNSRSEMNVSTLELGDSALYLCASSPRGQGDTQYFGPGTRLTVL.

The chain combines TRBV5-6 with TRBJ2-7; D is unresolved. The V gene lost 4 bases and the J gene lost 0 bases, with 11 bases spanning the gap. This CDR3 comprises 14 residues. CDR1 is SGHDT, CDR2 YYEEEE, per germline. CDR3 protein: CASSLFGISYEQYF. As DNA, the CDR3 is TGTGCCAGCAGCCTCTTTGGGATCTCCTACGAGCAGTACTTC.

The chain uses TRBV6-2 or TRBV6-3 and TRBJ1-4; D gene uncertain. This CDR3 region has 16 residues. Trimming removed 6 bases from V and 5 bases from J, with 19 bases in between. The germline gives CDR1 MNHEY, CDR2 SVGEGT. CDR3 protein: CASSPDSRAGNEKLFF. CDR3 nucleotides: TGTGCCAGCAGCCCCGACTCTCGGGCGGGGAATGAAAAACTGTTTTTT.

The gene calls are TRBV7-9 and TRBJ1-1, with TRBD1 as a possible D gene (5 bases). Germline CDR1 is SEHNR and CDR2 is FQNEAQ (reference sequence). This CDR3 has 14 amino acids. V lost 2 bases and J lost 11, with 18 bases in between. This chain's CDR3 is CASSLLGVGLAAFF. The CDR3 DNA is TGTGCCAGCAGCTTATTAGGTGTGGGGCTGGCCGCTTTCTTT.

This chain links TRBV7-3 with TRBJ2-2; TRBD1 agrees at 9 bases. From germline, CDR1 is SGHTA and CDR2 FQGTGA. The CDR3 is 15 residues long. V shed 5 bases, J shed 1 base, and the junction held 2 bases outside the gene matches. The CDR3 DNA sequence: TGTGCCAGCAGCCTGACAGGGGGGAACACCGGGGAGCTGTTTTTT. Encoded protein: CASSLTGGNTGELFF.

The genes are TRBV6-5 and TRBJ2-3; D tentatively fits TRBD1 or TRBD2 (5 bases each). CDR1 and CDR2 from the germline V gene are MNHEY and SVGAGI. This CDR3 region has 15 residues. Trimming shortened V by 5 bases and J by 5 bases, and 17 bases separated the two germline ends. The CDR3 reads CASSPGPGIGDTQYF. The CDR3 DNA reads as TGTGCCAGCAGTCCGGGACCAGGGATAGGAGATACGCAGTATTTT.

The chain uses TRBV30 and TRBJ1-2, with D perhaps matching TRBD1 (6 bases). The germline V gene encodes CDR1 GTSNPN and CDR2 SVGIG (reference sequence). Trimming shortened V by 0 bases and J by 2 bases, and 19 bases separated the two germline ends. This CDR3 comprises 17 residues. Here the CDR3 reads CAWSVSGTNTWNYGYTF. CDR3 coding DNA: TGTGCCTGGAGTGTAAGCGGGACAAATACTTGGAACTATGGCTACACCTTC.

This chain uses TRBV7-8 with TRBJ2-1; D ambiguous. The germline V and J ends were trimmed by 7 bases and 9 bases, with 19 bases remaining between them. The V gene's germline CDR1 is SGHVS and CDR2 FQNEAQ. This CDR3 has 14 amino acids. The CDR3 nucleotides are TGTGCCAGCACCCATACGATAGGGCTGAGTGAGCAGTTCTTC. Translation: CASTHTIGLSEQFF.

The chain uses TRBV20-1 and TRBJ2-3; 9 bases are shared with TRBD2. CDR1 is DFQATT and CDR2 is SNEGSKA in the germline V gene (reference sequence). V shed 5 bases and J 10 bases; nucleotides not matched to a gene: 4. This CDR3 spans 11 amino acids. The CDR3 loop reads CSAVLAGAQYF. The CDR3 DNA sequence: TGCAGTGCTGTACTAGCGGGTGCGCAGTATTTT.

V is TRBV6-5 and J is TRBJ1-2; 9 nucleotides agree with TRBD1. In germline, CDR1 is MNHEY, CDR2 SVGAGI. Trimming cost V 4 bases and J 3 bases; bases outside gene matches: 6. CDR3 length: 15 amino acids. The CDR3, as DNA: TGTGCCAGCAGTTCCGGACAGGGGTTGCACTATGGCTACACCTTC. It is translated as CASSSGQGLHYGYTF.

The chain joins TRBV15 to TRBJ1-6; D gene unclear. Trimming shortened V by 3 bases and J by 7 bases, and 13 bases separated the two germline ends. This CDR3 comprises 15 residues. The V gene's germline CDR1 is LNHNV and CDR2 YYDKDF (reference sequence). The chain's CDR3 is CATSSGRELNSPLHF. The CDR3 DNA follows: TGTGCCACCAGCAGTGGGCGGGAATTGAATTCACCCCTCCACTTT.

To note about this clone: Other DNA sequences within the sample encode an identical CDR3. The rearrangement uses TRBV9 and TRBJ1-1; 10 bases map to TRBD1. The CDR3 consists of 13 residues. The ends lost 3 bases at V and 7 bases at J; junction bases unmatched: 3. CDR1 and CDR2 (germline): SGDLS, YYNGEE. DNA for the CDR3: TGTGCCAGCAGCGCTGGACAGGGGGTTGAAGCTTTCTTT. Its translation is CASSAGQGVEAFF. Filled out from reference TRBV9 and TRBJ1-1, the complete variable domain reads DSGVTQTPKHLITATGQRVTLRCSPRSGDLSVYWYQQSLDQGLQFLIQYYNGEERAKGNILERFSAQQFPDLHSELNLSSLELGDSALYFCASSAGQGVEAFFGQGTRLTVV.

Turning to this clone: In the same sample, other DNA sequences code for this CDR3. The rearrangement uses TRBV5-6 and TRBJ2-3; TRBD2 matches at 8 bases. Germline CDR1 SGHDT, CDR2 YYEEEE. V shed 0 bases and J 2 bases; nucleotides not matched to a gene: 5. CDR3 size: 16 residues. CDR3 sequence (DNA): TGTGCCAGCAGCTTGGTTACGGGGGGGTTCACAGATACGCAGTATTTT. As protein: CASSLVTGGFTDTQYF. Supplemented by reference TRBV5-6 and TRBJ2-3, the full variable domain reads DAGVTQSPTHLIKTRGQQVTLRCSPKSGHDTVSWYQQALGQGPQFIFQYYEEEERQRGNFPDRFSGHQFPNYSSELNVNALLLGDSALYLCASSLVTGGFTDTQYFGPGTRLTVL.

The V and J genes are TRBV4-3 and TRBJ2-5; 10 nucleotides line up with TRBD1. Germline CDR1 reads LGHNA; CDR2 reads YSLEER. Trimming took 2 bases from V and 5 from J; bases not matched to a gene: 5. The CDR3 is 15 amino acids. CDR3 protein: CASSQQMTGGETQYF. DNA for the CDR3: TGCGCCAGCAGCCAACAAATGACAGGGGGCGAGACCCAGTACTTC.

This chain links TRBV6-4 with TRBJ2-3; 10 bases agree with TRBD2. Germline trimming cut 0 bases from V and 4 bases from J; bases unmatched to any gene: 4. CDR3 length: 16 amino acids. Germline V gene lookup returns CDR1 MRHNA and CDR2 SNTAGT. The CDR3 nucleotides are TGTGCCAGCAGTGACTCGGGTAGCGGGGGGCCAGATACGCAGTATTTT. Its translation: CASSDSGSGGPDTQYF.

The V and J genes are TRBV5-4 and TRBJ1-1; D is uncertain. The CDR3 totals 15 residues. Trimming cost V 4 bases and J 1 base, with 14 bases left between them. Germline V gives CDR1 SGHNT, CDR2 YYREEE (reference sequence). This chain's CDR3 is CASSPFRVKNTEAFF. For the CDR3, the DNA is TGTGCCAGCAGCCCTTTCCGGGTTAAGAACACTGAAGCTTTCTTT.

The chain recombines TRBV7-3 with TRBJ2-5; 11 nucleotides align to TRBD2. The CDR3 is 13 amino acids. Germline V gives CDR1 SGHTA, CDR2 FQGTGA. The trim removed 5 bases at V and 6 bases at J, leaving 2 bases unmatched. CDR3 DNA sequence: TGTGCCAGCAGCCCTAGCGGGGGGAAGACCCAGTACTTC. Its translation is CASSPSGGKTQYF.

This chain joins TRBV6-2 or TRBV6-3 and TRBJ1-2, with a weak D call TRBD1 (5 bases). Deletions cut 6 bases from V and 2 bases from J, with 10 bases between. This CDR3 has 13 residues. Germline assignment: CDR1 MNHEY and CDR2 SVGEGT. Here the CDR3 DNA reads TGTGCCAGCAGCCCACAGGCCAACTATGGCTACACCTTC. This translates into CASSPQANYGYTF.